These 20 T cell receptor beta chains were sequenced from one sample in a study of T-cell memory formation after mild COVID-19 listed by TCRdb under 2021. Libraries were prepared through 5' RACE. The sample was run on an Illumina NovaSeq 6000. TCRdb reran the public reads through fastp at Q25 and MiXCR, keeping productive beta chains. Each record represents a unique CDR3 protein, reported with the most common genes and DNA among its rows. The table for this sample lists more than 250,000 distinct CDR3 sequences; over 15% of them were counted only once. Clones ranked in the top ten supply approximately 22% of the sample. The sequenced sample consisted of PBMCs or a T cell subset sorted from them (not recorded which). These receptors were obtained from a man younger than 30 who had mild COVID-19 (a few samples of this study predate the infection). The sample titles of this study are shuffled in the database, so cell type and time point are left out; the donor was told from shared clones.

J is TRBJ2-4 and V is TRBV7-9, with D perhaps matching TRBD1 (5 bases). Germline V gene sequence: CDR1 SEHNR, CDR2 FQNEAQ (reference sequence). Trimming stripped 4 bases from V and 11 bases from J, with 18 bases between. The CDR3 is made up of 14 amino acids. The CDR3 DNA sequence: TGTGCCAGCAGCTCCATATTCCGGACAACCCTTCAGTACTTC. It translates to CASSSIFRTTLQYF.

In its sample, this clonotype was seen a few times. The CDR3 region has the DNA TGTGCCAGCAGCGCGGATGGAAGGCATGGCTACACCTTC. Its translation is CASSADGRHGYTF. The V call is TRBV7-9, the J call TRBJ1-2; D not resolved. This CDR3 comprises 13 residues. Germline V gives CDR1 SEHNR, CDR2 FQNEAQ (reference sequence). V was trimmed by 5 bases and J by 6 bases, leaving 13 bases between them.

This clonotype was seen more than once but under ten times. This chain uses TRBV7-9 with TRBJ2-7; tentatively, D is TRBD1 or TRBD2 (5 bases each). Trimming took off 1 base at V and 7 bases at J, with 29 bases between the two ends. The CDR3 is made up of 19 amino acids. Germline V gene data show CDR1 as SEHNR and CDR2 as FQNEAQ (reference sequence). This CDR3 is CASSLGGLSRQGLRKEQYF. As DNA, the CDR3 is TGTGCCAGCAGCTTAGGAGGGTTATCGCGGCAGGGTCTACGGAAAGAGCAGTACTTC.

V and J are TRBV29-1 and TRBJ2-2, with 9 bases identical to TRBD1. CDR3 size: 15 residues. The V gene's germline CDR1 is SQVTM and CDR2 ANQGSEA. J was trimmed by 5 bases and V by 7 bases; bases with no gene match: 11. The CDR3 nucleotides are TGCAGCGCCGAGCCGGACAGGGGAAAGACCGGGGAGCTGTTTTTT. It is translated as CSAEPDRGKTGELFF.

This chain connects TRBV12-3 or TRBV12-4 to TRBJ2-1; D might be TRBD2 (6 bases). CDR3 length: 14 residues. The V end was cut by 8 bases, the J end by 4 bases, with 15 bases between. The chain's CDR3 is CASHRTNGYNEQFF. In DNA, the CDR3 is TGTGCCAGCCACCGGACTAACGGGTACAATGAGCAGTTCTTC.

This clonotype was seen only once. The chain is built from TRBV9 and TRBJ2-3; 13 bases are a match to TRBD2. The CDR3 is made up of 16 amino acids. From germline, CDR1 is SGDLS and CDR2 YYNGEE. V shed 3 bases, J shed 5 bases, and the junction held 6 bases outside the gene matches. CDR3 nucleotide sequence: TGTGCCAGCAGCGAATTCGGGACTAGCGGGGTAGATACGCAGTATTTT. It specifies CASSEFGTSGVDTQYF.

This clonotype was recorded a few times. CDR3 sequence: CASSYSGSGGDSYNEQFF. The CDR3 DNA sequence: TGTGCCAGCAGTTACTCGGGTAGCGGGGGGGACTCCTACAATGAGCAGTTCTTC. The gene calls are TRBV6-5 and TRBJ2-1; 11 positions agree with TRBD2. The germline CDR1 and CDR2 sequences are MNHEY and SVGAGI. The CDR3 runs to 18 residues. V trimming: 0 bases; J trimming: 0 bases; junction bases outside the gene matches: 4.

This clonotype showed up just a few times. This chain joins TRBV5-1 and TRBJ2-1; D tentatively fits TRBD1 or TRBD2 (5 bases each). Trimming cost V 4 bases and J 3 bases, with 14 bases left between them. Germline V gives CDR1 SGHRS, CDR2 YFSETQ. This CDR3 contains 15 residues. The CDR3 sequence: CASSPTGTDYNEQFF. CDR3 nucleotides: TGCGCCAGCAGCCCGACGGGGACGGACTACAATGAGCAGTTCTTC.

The table lists this clonotype with many counts. This CDR3 reads CASSQDRPGQETQYF. The CDR3 bases are TGTGCCAGCAGCCAAGATCGTCCAGGACAAGAGACCCAGTACTTC. The chain joins TRBV4-2 to TRBJ2-5; D is uncertain. This CDR3 region has 15 residues. Trimming shortened V by 0 bases and J by 2 bases, and 10 bases separated the two germline ends. The germline V gene encodes CDR1 LGHNA and CDR2 YNFKEQ.

V is TRBV2 and J is TRBJ2-3; 9 bases map to TRBD1. The CDR3 contains 15 residues. The germline CDR1 and CDR2 sequences are SNHLY and FYNNEI. Trimming removed 9 bases from V and 1 base from J; junction bases left unmatched: 8. Here the CDR3 reads CASPPGQGGTDTQYF. Written as DNA, the CDR3 is TGTGCCAGTCCGCCGGGACAGGGCGGCACAGATACGCAGTATTTT.

This chain joins TRBV4-3 and TRBJ2-5; TRBD1 matches 8 bases. Germline CDR1 and CDR2: LGHNA and YSLEER. This CDR3 is built from 17 residues. The V gene end was trimmed by 4 bases and the J gene end by 4 bases; junction bases not matched to a gene: 14. The DNA for the CDR3 is TGCGCCAGCAGCCTCAGATCCCGACAGGGGCCCCCAGAGACCCAGTACTTC. Translated: CASSLRSRQGPPETQYF.

The chain combines TRBV4-3 with TRBJ2-5; D uncertain. Trimming pared 0 bases from V and 5 bases from J, leaving 10 bases between. The CDR3 is made up of 14 amino acids. Germline values: CDR1 LGHNA, CDR2 YSLEER. The CDR3 here is CASSQDLGWETQYF. The CDR3 DNA is TGCGCCAGCAGCCAAGATCTGGGTTGGGAGACCCAGTACTTC.

This chain joins TRBV11-2 and TRBJ2-1; D gene ambiguous. V lost 1 base to trimming and J lost 12 bases, with 16 bases between them. Germline V CDR1 and CDR2: SGHAT, FQNNGV. The CDR3 totals 14 residues. CDR3 amino acids: CASSLGDFTSGQFF. The CDR3 nucleotides read TGTGCCAGCAGCTTAGGAGACTTCACCTCCGGGCAGTTCTTC.

In its sample, this clonotype was seen a few times. The chain employs TRBV27 and TRBJ2-3; perhaps TRBD2 as D (5 bases). The germline V and J ends were trimmed by 4 bases and 2 bases, with 7 bases remaining between them. Germline V gene data show CDR1 as MNHEY and CDR2 as SMNVEV (reference sequence). The CDR3 is 13 residues long. The CDR3 DNA is TGTGCCAGCAGTTACCGGGACACAGATACGCAGTATTTT. Its protein product is CASSYRDTDTQYF.

This clonotype was detected only a few times. The CDR3 nucleotides read TGCGCCAGCAGCACTAACCCGGGCACAGATACGCAGTATTTT. Its protein is CASSTNPGTDTQYF. The chain carries TRBV5-1 and TRBJ2-3, with no clear D. The germline V and J ends were trimmed by 4 bases and 1 base, with 10 bases remaining between them. CDR3 size: 14 residues. Germline V gene data show CDR1 as SGHRS and CDR2 as YFSETQ.

This clonotype appeared a few times. The V call is TRBV7-2, the J call TRBJ2-7; D is uncertain. Trimming stripped 3 bases from V and 0 bases from J, with 6 bases between. The CDR3 runs to 13 residues. Germline CDR1 and CDR2: SGHTA and FQGNSA. CDR3 region: CASSFEPSYEQYF. CDR3 nucleotides: TGTGCCAGCAGCTTCGAACCCTCCTACGAGCAGTACTTC.

This clonotype was picked up many times. This rearrangement joins TRBV5-1 to TRBJ1-1, with 8 bases identical to TRBD1. Germline V gives CDR1 SGHRS, CDR2 YFSETQ. The ends lost 1 base at V and 4 bases at J; junction bases unmatched: 3. The CDR3 is made up of 14 amino acids. CDR3 DNA: TGCGCCAGCAGCTTGAGTCAGGGGGCCACTGAAGCTTTCTTT. Translated, it gives CASSLSQGATEAFF. Combining the CDR3 with reference TRBV5-1 and TRBJ1-1 gives the whole variable domain KAGVTQTPRYLIKTRGQQVTLSCSPISGHRSVSWYQQTPGQGLQFLFEYFSETQRNKGNFPGRFSGRQFSNSRSEMNVSTLELGDSALYLCASSLSQGATEAFFGQGTRLTVV.

A word on this clonotype: This may arise from a read error, as a much more abundant clone is one base away. The rearrangement joins TRBV29-1 to TRBJ2-3, with unresolved D. Trimming stripped 4 bases from V and 5 bases from J, with 16 bases between. Per germline, CDR1 SQVTM and CDR2 ANQGSEA. This CDR3 region has 14 residues. The CDR3 is CSVVRATLGDTQYF. In nucleotides, the CDR3 is TGCAGCGTTGTTCGTGCCACTCTGGGAGATACGCAGTATTTT.

This clonotype occurred a few times. This chain joins TRBV11-2 and TRBJ2-7, with D tentatively TRBD1 (5 bases). The CDR3 contains 12 residues. Between the trimmed V and J ends, which lost 10 bases and 2 bases, there was a span of 12 bases. Germline V CDR1 and CDR2: SGHAT, FQNNGV. For the CDR3, the DNA is TGTGCCACCCCGACAGAAGCCTACGAGCAGTACGTC. Translation: CATPTEAYEQYV.

Many counts were recorded for this clonotype. The chain recombines TRBV2 with TRBJ2-7; 8 nucleotides align to TRBD1. The V segment lost 2 bases and the J segment 9 bases; nucleotides outside the gene matches: 9. The CDR3 extends over 14 amino acids. CDR1 is SNHLY and CDR2 is FYNNEI in the germline V gene. This chain's CDR3 is CASSESPGGIRQYV. CDR3 DNA sequence: TGTGCCAGCAGTGAATCTCCAGGGGGCATTCGGCAGTACGTC.